These 9 T cell receptor beta chains share one sample of origin, sequenced in a study of graft-versus-host responses after intestinal transplantation. The authors processed graft tissue to release intraepithelial and lamina propria lymphocytes. Here immunoSEQ multiplex PCR was the method, and the copy in TCRdb shows in-frame clones only, minus some. The data hold 20,000 to 25,000 clones, with around 78% observed a single time. Material: ileum tissue, obtained 12 days after intestinal transplant. These receptors originate from a human patient who received an intestinal transplant, so some T cells may come from the graft donor.

This chain links TRBV29-1 with TRBJ1-5; 9 bases line up with TRBD1. Germline lookup yields CDR1 SQVTM and CDR2 ANQGSEA. This CDR3 spans 12 amino acids. The trim removed 7 bases at V and 5 bases at J, leaving 3 bases unmatched. The CDR3 loop is CSARQGDQPQHF. CDR3 bases: TGCAGCGCCAGACAGGGGGATCAGCCCCAGCATTTT.

The count of this clone is one. The chain uses TRBV12-5 and TRBJ1-6; D perhaps matches TRBD1 (5 bases). This CDR3 has 16 amino acids. V lost 5 bases to trimming and J lost 0 bases, with 11 bases between them. From germline, CDR1 is LGHNT and CDR2 FRNRAP. CDR3 loop: CASGPGMGSYNSPLHF. The CDR3 DNA sequence: TGTGCTAGTGGTCCAGGGATGGGCTCCTATAATTCACCCCTCCACTTT. The entire variable domain, with the rest obtained from reference TRBV12-5 and TRBJ1-6, is as follows: DARVTQTPRHKVTEMGQEVTMRCQPILGHNTVFWYRQTMMQGLELLAYFRNRAPLDDSGMPKDRFSAEMPDATLATLKIQPSEPRDSAVYFCASGPGMGSYNSPLHFGNGTRLTVT.

The rearrangement links TRBV7-8 to TRBJ2-7; 8 positions agree with TRBD1. V dropped 5 bases and J dropped 6; count of bases not matched to a gene: 3. Germline CDR1 and CDR2: SGHVS and FQNEAQ. This CDR3 has 12 amino acids. In DNA, the CDR3 is TGTGCCAGCAGCCCGACAGGGGTCGAGCAGTACTTC. This encodes CASSPTGVEQYF.

The chain links TRBV2 to TRBJ2-7; TRBD1 agrees at 8 bases. The V gene's germline CDR1 is SNHLY and CDR2 FYNNEI. This CDR3 comprises 16 residues. V shed 3 bases, J shed 7 bases, and the junction held 14 bases outside the gene matches. The CDR3: CASSDGQGTLVWEQYF. The CDR3, as DNA: TGTGCCAGCAGTGACGGACAGGGTACCTTGGTTTGGGAGCAGTACTTC.

V is TRBV6-1 and J is TRBJ2-2; D perhaps matches TRBD1 (5 bases). CDR1 and CDR2 (germline): MNHNS, SASEGT. The CDR3 runs to 12 residues. V was trimmed by 6 bases and J by 8 bases, leaving 10 bases between them. The CDR3 region has the DNA TGTGCCAGCAGGGACAATTGGGGGGAGCTGTTTTTT. Its protein is CASRDNWGELFF.

This chain joins TRBV6-1 and TRBJ2-7, with D uncertain. V dropped 5 bases and J dropped 3 bases, with 17 bases sitting between them. Looked up from germline, CDR1 is MNHNS and CDR2 is SASEGT. The CDR3 covers 15 residues. DNA of the CDR3: TGTGCCAGCAGTCAAAACACCCGTGCACACTACGAGCAGTACTTC. Translating it yields CASSQNTRAHYEQYF.

This clone came up once. This chain links TRBV7-8 with TRBJ2-7; tentatively, D is TRBD1 (5 bases). V lost 1 base and J 2 bases, leaving 12 bases between the germline ends. The CDR3 is 15 amino acids. Germline values: CDR1 SGHVS, CDR2 FQNEAQ. The CDR3, as DNA: TGTGCCAGCAGCTTAGTAGCCTTGGGGCCCTACGAGCAGTACTTC. Translated, it gives CASSLVALGPYEQYF. The full variable domain, with the rest looked up from reference TRBV7-8 and TRBJ2-7, is GAGVSQSPRYKVAKRGQDVALRCDPISGHVSLFWYQQALGQGPEFLTYFQNEAQLDKSGLPSDRFFAERPEGSVSTLKIQRTQQEDSAVYLCASSLVALGPYEQYFGPGTRLTVT.

This chain uses TRBV27 with TRBJ1-5; D might be TRBD1 (6 bases). This CDR3 is built from 14 residues. V shed 2 bases and J shed 6 bases, with 11 bases lying between them. Germline V gene lookup returns CDR1 MNHEY and CDR2 SMNVEV (reference sequence). The CDR3 DNA reads TGTGCCAGCAGTTTAGCGGGGGCGCGTCAGCCCCAGCATTTT. It translates to CASSLAGARQPQHF.

The genes are TRBV27 and TRBJ1-2, with D possibly TRBD1 on 5 matching bases. Looked up from germline, CDR1 is MNHEY and CDR2 is SMNVEV (reference sequence). This CDR3 has 14 amino acids. V gave up 3 bases and J gave up 2 bases, with 10 bases separating them. The CDR3 DNA is TGTGCCAGCAGTTTCAGGGCTGGGAACTATGGCTACACCTTC. Amino acids: CASSFRAGNYGYTF.